This TCR beta chain was retrieved from a study of control samples from healthy donors and cancer patients. Sequenced by immunoSEQ multiplex PCR; TCRdb stores in-frame clones only, minus some. Here the sample spans more than 150,000 clones, about 93% being singletons. Germline V gene sequence: CDR1 SGDLS, CDR2 YYNGEE. The J segment lost 0 bases and the V segment lost 4 bases, leaving 5 bases of the junction unmatched. The CDR3 consists of 15 residues. The receptor comes from a woman aged 25 to 45 in good health. Specimen: blood. This chain joins TRBV9 and TRBJ2-3, with 7 bases matching TRBD1. Written as DNA, the CDR3 is TGTGCCAGCAGCAAACAGGGGTTCAGCACAGATACGCAGTATTTT. Its protein product is CASSKQGFSTDTQYF.